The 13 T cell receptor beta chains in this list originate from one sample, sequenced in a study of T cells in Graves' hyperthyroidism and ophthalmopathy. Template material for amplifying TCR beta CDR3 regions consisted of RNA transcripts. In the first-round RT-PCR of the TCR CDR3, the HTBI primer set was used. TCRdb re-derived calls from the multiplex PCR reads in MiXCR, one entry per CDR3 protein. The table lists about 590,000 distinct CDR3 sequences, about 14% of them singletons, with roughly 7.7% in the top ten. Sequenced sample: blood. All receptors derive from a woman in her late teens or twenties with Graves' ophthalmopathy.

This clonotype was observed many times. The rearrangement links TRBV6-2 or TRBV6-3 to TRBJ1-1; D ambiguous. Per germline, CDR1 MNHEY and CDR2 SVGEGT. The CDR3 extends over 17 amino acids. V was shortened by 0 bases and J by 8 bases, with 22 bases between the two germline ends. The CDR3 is CASSYSTREADQTEAFF. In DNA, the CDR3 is TGTGCCAGCAGTTACTCGACAAGGGAGGCAGACCAAACCGAAGCTTTCTTT.

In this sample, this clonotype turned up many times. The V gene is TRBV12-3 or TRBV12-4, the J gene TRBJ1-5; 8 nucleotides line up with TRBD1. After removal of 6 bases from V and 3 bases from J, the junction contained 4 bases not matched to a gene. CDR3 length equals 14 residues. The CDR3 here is CASRTGGTNQPQHF. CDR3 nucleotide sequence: TGTGCCAGCAGAACAGGGGGGACCAATCAGCCCCAGCATTTT.

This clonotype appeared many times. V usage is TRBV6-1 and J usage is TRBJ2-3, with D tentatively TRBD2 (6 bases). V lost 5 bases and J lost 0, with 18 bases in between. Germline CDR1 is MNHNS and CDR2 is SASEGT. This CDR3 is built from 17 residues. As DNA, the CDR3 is TGTGCCAGCAGTCTTAATCCCGGGACTGTGAGCACAGATACGCAGTATTTT. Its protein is CASSLNPGTVSTDTQYF.

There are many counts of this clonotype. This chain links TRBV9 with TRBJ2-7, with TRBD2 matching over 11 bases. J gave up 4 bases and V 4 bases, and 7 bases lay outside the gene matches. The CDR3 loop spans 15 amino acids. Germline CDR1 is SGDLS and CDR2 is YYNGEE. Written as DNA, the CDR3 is TGTGCCAGCAGCAGGGGGACTAGCGGTGGGTACGAGCAGTACTTC. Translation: CASSRGTSGGYEQYF.

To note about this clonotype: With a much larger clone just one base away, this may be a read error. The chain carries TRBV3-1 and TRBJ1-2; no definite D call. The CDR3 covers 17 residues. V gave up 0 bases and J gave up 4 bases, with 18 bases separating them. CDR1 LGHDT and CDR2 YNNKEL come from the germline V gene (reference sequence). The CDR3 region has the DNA TGTGCCAGCAGCCAAGATGCAAGTTCCGATTTCATCTATGGCTACACCTTC. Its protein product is CASSQDASSDFIYGYTF.

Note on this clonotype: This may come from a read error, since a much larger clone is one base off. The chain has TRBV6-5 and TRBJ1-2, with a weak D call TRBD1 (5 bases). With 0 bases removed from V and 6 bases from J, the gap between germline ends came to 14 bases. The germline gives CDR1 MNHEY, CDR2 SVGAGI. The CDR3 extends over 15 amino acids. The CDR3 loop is CASSYSAGLGHGYTF. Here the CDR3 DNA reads TGTGCCAGCAGTTACTCGGCAGGGTTAGGCCATGGCTACACCTTC.

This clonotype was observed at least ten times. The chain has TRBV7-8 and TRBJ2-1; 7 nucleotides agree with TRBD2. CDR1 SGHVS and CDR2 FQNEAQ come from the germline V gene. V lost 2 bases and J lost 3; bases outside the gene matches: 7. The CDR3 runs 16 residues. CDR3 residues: CASSLWGTTFYNEQFF. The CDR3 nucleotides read TGTGCCAGCAGCTTATGGGGGACTACCTTCTACAATGAGCAGTTCTTC.

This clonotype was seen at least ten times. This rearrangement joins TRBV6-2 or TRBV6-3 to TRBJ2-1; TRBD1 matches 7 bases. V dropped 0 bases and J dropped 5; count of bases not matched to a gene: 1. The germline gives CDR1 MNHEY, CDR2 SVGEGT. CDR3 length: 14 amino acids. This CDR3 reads CASSYSRGHNEQFF. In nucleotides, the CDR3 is TGTGCCAGCAGTTACTCGAGGGGGCACAATGAGCAGTTCTTC.

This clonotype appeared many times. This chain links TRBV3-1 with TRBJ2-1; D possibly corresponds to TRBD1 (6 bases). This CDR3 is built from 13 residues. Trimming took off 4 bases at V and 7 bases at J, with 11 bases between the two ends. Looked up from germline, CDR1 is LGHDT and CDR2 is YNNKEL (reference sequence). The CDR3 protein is CASSRQQGNEQFF. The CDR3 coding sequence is TGTGCCAGCAGCCGACAACAGGGAAATGAGCAGTTCTTC.

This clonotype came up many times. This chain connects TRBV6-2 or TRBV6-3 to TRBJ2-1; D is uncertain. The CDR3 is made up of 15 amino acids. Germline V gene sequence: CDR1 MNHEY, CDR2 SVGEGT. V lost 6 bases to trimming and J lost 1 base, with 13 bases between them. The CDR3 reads CASRPLVRSYNEQFF. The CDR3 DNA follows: TGTGCCAGCAGACCTCTAGTGAGGTCCTACAATGAGCAGTTCTTC.

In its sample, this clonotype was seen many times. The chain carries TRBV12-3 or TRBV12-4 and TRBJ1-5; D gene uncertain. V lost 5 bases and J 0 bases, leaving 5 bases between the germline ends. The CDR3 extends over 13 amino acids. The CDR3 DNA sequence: TGTGCCAGCAGTCGTTATAGCAATCAGCCCCAGCATTTT. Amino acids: CASSRYSNQPQHF.

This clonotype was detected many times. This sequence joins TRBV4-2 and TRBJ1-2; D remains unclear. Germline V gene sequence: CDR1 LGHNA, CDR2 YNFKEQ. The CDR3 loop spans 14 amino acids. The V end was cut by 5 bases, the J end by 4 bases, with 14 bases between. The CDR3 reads CASSSTLEVYGYTF. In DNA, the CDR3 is TGTGCCAGCAGCTCGACTTTAGAAGTCTATGGCTACACCTTC.

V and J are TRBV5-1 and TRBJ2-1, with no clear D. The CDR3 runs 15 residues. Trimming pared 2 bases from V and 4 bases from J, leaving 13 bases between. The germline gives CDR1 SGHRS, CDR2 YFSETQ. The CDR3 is CASSLDTPRYNEQFF. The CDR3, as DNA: TGCGCCAGCAGCTTAGACACCCCCAGGTACAATGAGCAGTTCTTC.